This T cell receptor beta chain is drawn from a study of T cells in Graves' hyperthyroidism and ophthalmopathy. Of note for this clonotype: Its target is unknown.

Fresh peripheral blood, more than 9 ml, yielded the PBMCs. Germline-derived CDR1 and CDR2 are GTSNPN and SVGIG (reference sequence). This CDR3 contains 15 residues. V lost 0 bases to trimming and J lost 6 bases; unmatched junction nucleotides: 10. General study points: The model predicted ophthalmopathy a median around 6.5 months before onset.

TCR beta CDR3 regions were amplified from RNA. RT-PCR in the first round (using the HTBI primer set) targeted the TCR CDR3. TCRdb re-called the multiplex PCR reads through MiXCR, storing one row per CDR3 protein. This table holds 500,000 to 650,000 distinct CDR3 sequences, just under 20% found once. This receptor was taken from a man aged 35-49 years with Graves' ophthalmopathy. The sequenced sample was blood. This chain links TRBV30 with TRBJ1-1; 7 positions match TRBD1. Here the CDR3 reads CAWSVSPRGMAEAFF. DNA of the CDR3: TGTGCCTGGAGTGTAAGCCCCAGGGGGATGGCTGAAGCTTTCTTT.